The clone carrying this T cell receptor beta chain was observed many times. The target antigen is unknown. The data are from a study of T cell repertoires in cytomegalovirus infection. The wider study: Epitope selection comprised recently identified HLA-C-restricted CMV epitopes and well-studied HLA-B-restricted CMV epitopes. Public TCR beta signature analysis indicated the presence of both CMV infection and matching HLA type. General study points: Individuals carrying CMV plus the relevant HLA were identified by cumulative frequency of public TCR beta families. HLA-C-restricted, CMV-specific TCR beta clonotypes were dominant ex vivo.

Germline V gene sequence: CDR1 LNHDA, CDR2 SQIVND (reference sequence). The germline V and J ends were trimmed by 0 bases and 3 bases, with 17 bases remaining between them. The CDR3 is 17 residues long. TCRdb ran MiXCR on the reads and lists one entry per CDR3 protein. The sample shows almost 90,000 distinct CDR3 sequences, over 25% of them seen only once. Sample: CD8+ T cells from cultured PBMCs, taken from culture after CMV antigen stimulation. V usage is TRBV19 and J usage is TRBJ1-1; D remains unclear. The source of this sequence is a human donor in good health (CMV status not recorded). Some clones in this sample may be carry-over from other donors' samples. The CDR3 bases are TGTGCCAGTAGTATAGATCAGATCGCGGGATCAGACACTGAAGCTTTCTTT. Translated: CASSIDQIAGSDTEAFF.